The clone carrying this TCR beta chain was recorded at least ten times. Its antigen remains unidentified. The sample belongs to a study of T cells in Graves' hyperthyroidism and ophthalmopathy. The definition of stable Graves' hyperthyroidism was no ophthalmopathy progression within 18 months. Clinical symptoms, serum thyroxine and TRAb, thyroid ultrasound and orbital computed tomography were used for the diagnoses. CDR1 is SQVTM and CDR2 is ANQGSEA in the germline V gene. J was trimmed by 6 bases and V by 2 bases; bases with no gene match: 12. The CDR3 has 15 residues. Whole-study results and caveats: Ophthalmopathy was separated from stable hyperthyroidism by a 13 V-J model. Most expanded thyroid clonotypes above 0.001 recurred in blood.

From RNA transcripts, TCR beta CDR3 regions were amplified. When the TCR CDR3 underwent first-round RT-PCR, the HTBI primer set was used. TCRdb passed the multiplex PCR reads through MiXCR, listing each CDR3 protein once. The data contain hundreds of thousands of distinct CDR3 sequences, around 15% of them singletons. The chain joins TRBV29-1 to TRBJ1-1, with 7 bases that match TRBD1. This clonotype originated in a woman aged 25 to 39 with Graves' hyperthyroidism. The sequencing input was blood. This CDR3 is CSVEPGGRRLSEAFF. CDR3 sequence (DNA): TGCAGCGTTGAACCAGGGGGACGGAGATTATCTGAAGCTTTCTTT.